The 4 T cell receptor beta chains below were found in one sample sequenced in a study of tumor-infiltrating lymphocytes in primary liver carcinoma (dated by TCRdb to the late 2010s). The sequencer listed for this sample is Illumina HiSeq 2500. A constant-region primer and ProtoScript II reverse transcriptase were used to reverse-transcribe TCRbeta-specific cDNA from roughly 480 ng total RNA. TCRbeta libraries were built with three nested multiplex PCR rounds, a slightly modified ARM-PCR procedure. Each of the first two PCR rounds ran for approximately 10 cycles using multiplex TRBV1-TRBV30 forward primers together with a Cbeta reverse primer. The public reads were reprocessed in TCRdb via fastp at Q25 and MiXCR, keeping in-frame beta chains. Identical CDR3 protein sequences are pooled into one entry, listed with their most common genes and DNA. In this sample the table shows approximately 340,000 distinct CDR3 sequences, approximately 65% of which occur a single time. 5% to 6.5% of the sample is held by the ten biggest clonotypes.

TRIzol reagent was used to extract blood RNA from unsorted whole blood, while the DNeasy Blood & Tissue kit provided the germline DNA. Sequences were obtained from peripheral blood. These TCRs come from a middle-aged man with primary liver carcinoma and hepatitis B virus infection.

As to this clonotype: The junction and the germline gene differ at one end; a read error may be behind it. The chain employs TRBV28 and TRBJ1-5, with D possibly matching TRBD1 (6 bases). The germline V gene has CDR1 MDHEN and CDR2 SYDVKM. The CDR3 covers 14 residues. The CDR3 bases are TGTGCCAGCGCGAACAGCAGGGGAGCTCAGCCCCAGGATTTT. Translated: CASANSRGAQPQDF. Full variable domain (rest looked up from reference TRBV28 and TRBJ1-5): DVKVTQSSRYLVKRTGEKVFLECVQDMDHENMFWYRQDPGLGLRLIYFSYDVKMKEKGDIPEGYSVSREKKERFSLILESASTNQTSMYLCASANSRGAQPQDFGDGTRLSIL.

In regard to this clonotype: Since a much larger clone is just one base distant, this may be a read error. This rearrangement joins TRBV6-5 to TRBJ2-7; D remains ambiguous. CDR3 length equals 13 residues. CDR1 MNHEY and CDR2 SVGAGI come from the germline V gene. CDR3 amino acids: CDSSGDVSYEQYF. Here the CDR3 DNA reads TGTGACAGCAGTGGGGATGTCTCCTACGAGCAGTACTTC.

This clonotype was counted ten times or more. The chain employs TRBV4-2 and TRBJ2-5; D possibly corresponds to TRBD1 (6 bases). V lost 0 bases and J 4 bases, leaving 9 bases between the germline ends. This CDR3 has 14 residues. The germline V gene has CDR1 LGHNA and CDR2 YNFKEQ. The CDR3 reads CASSQEGALETQYF. The CDR3 DNA reads as TGTGCCAGCAGCCAAGAGGGGGCGTTAGAGACCCAGTACTTC.

Regarding this clonotype: A much larger clone is a single base away; this may be a read error. V usage is TRBV6-2 or TRBV6-3 and J usage is TRBJ1-2; D remains unclear. Trimming removed 8 bases from V and 2 bases from J, with 9 bases in between. The length of the CDR3 is 12 residues. CDR1 MNHEY and CDR2 SVGEGT come from the germline V gene. The CDR3 spells CASCFVNYGYTF. CDR3 DNA: TGTGCCAGCTGTTTCGTCAACTATGGCTACACCTTC.